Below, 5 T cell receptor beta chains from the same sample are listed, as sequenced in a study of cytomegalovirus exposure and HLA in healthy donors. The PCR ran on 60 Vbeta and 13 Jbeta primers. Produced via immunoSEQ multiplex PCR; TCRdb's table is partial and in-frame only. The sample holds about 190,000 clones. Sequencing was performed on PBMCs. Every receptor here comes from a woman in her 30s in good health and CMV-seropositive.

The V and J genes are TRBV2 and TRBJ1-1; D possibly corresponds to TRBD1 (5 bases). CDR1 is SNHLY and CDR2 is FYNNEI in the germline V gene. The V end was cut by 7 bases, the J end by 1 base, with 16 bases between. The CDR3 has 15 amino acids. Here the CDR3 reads CASTREAGTNTEAFF. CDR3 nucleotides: TGTGCCAGCACCCGAGAGGCGGGGACGAACACTGAAGCTTTCTTT.

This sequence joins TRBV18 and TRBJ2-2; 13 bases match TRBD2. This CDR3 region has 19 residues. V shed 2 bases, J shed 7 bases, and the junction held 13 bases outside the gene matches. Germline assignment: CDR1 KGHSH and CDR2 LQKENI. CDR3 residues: CASSPSVPGTSGTGGELFF. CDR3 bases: TGTGCCAGCTCACCATCCGTGCCGGGGACTAGCGGGACCGGCGGGGAGCTGTTTTTT.

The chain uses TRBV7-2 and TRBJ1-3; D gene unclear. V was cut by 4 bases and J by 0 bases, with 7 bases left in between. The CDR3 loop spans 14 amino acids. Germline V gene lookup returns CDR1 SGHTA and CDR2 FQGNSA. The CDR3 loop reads CASSSHYSGNTIYF. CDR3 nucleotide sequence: TGTGCCAGCAGCTCCCACTACTCTGGAAACACCATATATTTT.

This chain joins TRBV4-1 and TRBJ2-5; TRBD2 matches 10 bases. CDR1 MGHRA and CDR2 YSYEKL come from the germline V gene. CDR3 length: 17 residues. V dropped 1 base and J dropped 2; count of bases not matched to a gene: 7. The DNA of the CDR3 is TGCGCCAGCAGCCAAGTCTTACTAGCGGGGCATCAAGAGACCCAGTACTTC. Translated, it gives CASSQVLLAGHQETQYF.

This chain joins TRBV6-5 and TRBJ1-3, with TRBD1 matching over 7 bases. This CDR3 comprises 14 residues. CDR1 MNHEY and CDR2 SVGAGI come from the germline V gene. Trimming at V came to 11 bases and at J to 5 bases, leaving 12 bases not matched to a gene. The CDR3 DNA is TGTGCCGCAAGGGGCTCGGACAGGAGAAACACCATATATTTT. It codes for CAARGSDRRNTIYF.